The 10 T cell receptor beta chains in this list originate from one sample, sequenced in a study of tumor and adjacent non-tumor tissue in lung cancer. No cell sorting was done before RNA was extracted from the tissue. Distant lung tissue was collected more than 3 cm away from the tumor edge. Three rounds of nested PCR, following a modified ARM-PCR protocol, produced the TCRbeta library. TCRdb re-called the multiplex PCR reads with MiXCR, one entry per CDR3 protein. The table has 100,000 or so distinct CDR3 sequences, approximately 60% seen once. Input material: distant non-tumor lung tissue. Receptors were obtained from a man between 25 and 39 years old with non-small cell lung cancer.

As concerns this clonotype: Here the CDR3 omits its conserved ending phenylalanine or tryptophan, so a read error is the likely source. The DNA is omitted, as the CDR3 cannot be located on it reliably, and the CDR3 follows TCRdb's listing. The V and J genes are TRBV12-3 or TRBV12-4 and TRBJ1-4; the D call in the table, TRBD1, was not verified against the DNA. The CDR3 extends over 13 residues, inclusive of both ends. Here the CDR3 reads CASRQEDMGVPFL.

In this sample, this clonotype turned up once. At one end, the junction sequence differs from germline, possibly due to a read error. V and J are TRBV29-1 and TRBJ1-2; the D gene is possibly TRBD1 (5 bases). The CDR3 contains 15 residues. Germline CDR1 is SQVTM and CDR2 is ANQGSEA. CDR3 sequence: CSVDVVGAILGGCTF. CDR3 coding DNA: TGTAGCGTTGATGTGGTAGGGGCGATCCTGGGAGGCTGCACCTTC.

This clonotype was counted at least ten times. The CDR3 region is CASSLPIAGRETQYF. The CDR3 DNA sequence: TGTGCCAGCAGCTTACCCATAGCGGGGAGGGAGACCCAGTACTTC. The rearrangement joins TRBV11-2 to TRBJ2-5; 8 bases match TRBD2. The V gene end was trimmed by 2 bases and the J gene end by 5 bases; junction bases not matched to a gene: 7. The CDR3 covers 15 residues. Germline V gene lookup returns CDR1 SGHAT and CDR2 FQNNGV.

The J gene is TRBJ2-1, the V gene TRBV11-2; D is possibly TRBD1 or TRBD2 (5 bases each). V lost 11 bases and J 9 bases, leaving 20 bases between the germline ends. Germline V lookup: CDR1 SGHAT, CDR2 FQNNGV. CDR3 length: 13 amino acids. The CDR3 region is CACSGPRSGEQFF. The CDR3, as DNA: TGTGCCTGCTCGGGACCACGTAGTGGTGAGCAGTTCTTC.

Details on this clonotype: One end of the junction is discordant with germline, which a read error may explain. The chain has TRBV20-1 and TRBJ2-3; 7 bases line up with TRBD2. The length of the CDR3 is 14 residues. The germline V gene encodes CDR1 DFQATT and CDR2 SNEGSKA (reference sequence). This chain's CDR3 is CSAVGGLVLVTRYF. In nucleotides, the CDR3 is TGCAGTGCGGTAGGAGGACTAGTTCTAGTTACGCGGTATTTT.

CDR3 amino acids: CAWSEGGPHEQFF. CDR3 DNA sequence: TGTGCCTGGAGCGAGGGGGGACCCCATGAGCAGTTCTTC. The V call is TRBV30, the J call TRBJ2-1, with D perhaps TRBD1 or TRBD2 (6 bases each). The CDR3 is 13 residues long. In germline, CDR1 is GTSNPN, CDR2 SVGIG (reference sequence). The germline V and J ends were trimmed by 3 bases and 8 bases, with 14 bases remaining between them.

As for this clonotype: One base away lies a much larger clone, so this may be a sequencing read error. The chain joins TRBV20-1 to TRBJ2-7, with D maybe TRBD2 (7 bases). V was trimmed by 5 bases and J by 5 bases, leaving 22 bases between them. CDR3 size: 15 residues. Germline V gene lookup returns CDR1 DFQATT and CDR2 SNEGSKA (reference sequence). CDR3 loop: CSAYTSRGAGDEQYF. For the CDR3, the DNA is TGCAGTGCTTACACGTCCCGGGGGGCAGGAGACGAGCAGTACTTC.

This clonotype was picked up many times. The V and J genes are TRBV4-1 and TRBJ2-1; possibly TRBD2 for D (5 bases). Trimming removed 0 bases at V and 11 bases at J, with 11 bases between. The CDR3 covers 13 residues. Germline CDR1 and CDR2: MGHRA and YSYEKL. CDR3 in DNA: TGCGCCAGCAGCCAAGATGGAGGCGGAAAGCAGTTCTTC. Translating gives CASSQDGGGKQFF.

A word on this clonotype: The CDR3 carries no conserved terminal phenylalanine or tryptophan, so it likely arises from a read error. The V and J genes are TRBV20-1 and TRBJ2-3, with 7 positions matching TRBD2. Germline CDR1 DFQATT, CDR2 SNEGSKA (reference sequence). This CDR3 is built from 14 residues. Unmatched junction bases numbered 11, after V lost 6 bases and J lost 5 bases. This chain's CDR3 is CSAVDGLVLDTQYY. CDR3 DNA sequence: TGCAGTGCGGTAGACGGACTAGTTTTAGATACGCAGTATTAT.

This clonotype was seen more than once but under ten times. Sequence at one end of the junction differs from germline and may be a read error. DNA of the CDR3: TGCAGTGCGATAGGCGGGCTAGTTCTAGATACACAGTATTTT. Its protein product is CSAIGGLVLDTQYF. The gene calls are TRBV20-1 and TRBJ2-3; D possibly corresponds to TRBD2 (5 bases). This CDR3 region has 14 residues. Germline V lookup: CDR1 DFQATT, CDR2 SNEGSKA (reference sequence).